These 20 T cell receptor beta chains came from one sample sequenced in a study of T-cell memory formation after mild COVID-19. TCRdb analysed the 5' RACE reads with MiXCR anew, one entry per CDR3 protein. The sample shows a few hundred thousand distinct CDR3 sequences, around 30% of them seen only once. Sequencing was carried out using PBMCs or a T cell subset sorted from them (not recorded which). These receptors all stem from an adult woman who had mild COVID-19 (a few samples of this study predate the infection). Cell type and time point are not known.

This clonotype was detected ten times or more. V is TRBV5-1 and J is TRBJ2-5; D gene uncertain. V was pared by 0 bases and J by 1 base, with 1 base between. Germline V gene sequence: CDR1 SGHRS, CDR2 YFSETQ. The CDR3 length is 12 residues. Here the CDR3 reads CASSLGQETQYF. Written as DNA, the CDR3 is TGCGCCAGCAGCTTGGGCCAAGAGACCCAGTACTTC.

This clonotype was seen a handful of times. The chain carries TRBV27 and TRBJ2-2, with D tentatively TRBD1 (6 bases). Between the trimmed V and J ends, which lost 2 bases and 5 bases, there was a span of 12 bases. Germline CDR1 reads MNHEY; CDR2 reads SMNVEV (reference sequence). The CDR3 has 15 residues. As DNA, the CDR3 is TGTGCCAGCAGTTTACAGGGGAGATGGACCGGGGAGCTGTTTTTT. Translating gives CASSLQGRWTGELFF.

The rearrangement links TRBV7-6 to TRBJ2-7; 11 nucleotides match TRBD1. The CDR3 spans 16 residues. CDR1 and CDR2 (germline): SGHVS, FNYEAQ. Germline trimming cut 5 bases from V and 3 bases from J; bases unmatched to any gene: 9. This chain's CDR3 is CASSLDGTGGFYEQYF. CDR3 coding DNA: TGTGCCAGCAGCCTAGACGGGACAGGGGGGTTCTACGAGCAGTACTTC.

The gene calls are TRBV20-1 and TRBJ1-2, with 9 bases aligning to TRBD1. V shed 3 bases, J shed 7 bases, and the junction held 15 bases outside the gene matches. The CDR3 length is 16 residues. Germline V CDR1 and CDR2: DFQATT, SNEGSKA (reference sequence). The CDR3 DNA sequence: TGCAGTGCTAGGGACTTATACAGGGGGCATGTCTCTGGCTACACCTTC. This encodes CSARDLYRGHVSGYTF.

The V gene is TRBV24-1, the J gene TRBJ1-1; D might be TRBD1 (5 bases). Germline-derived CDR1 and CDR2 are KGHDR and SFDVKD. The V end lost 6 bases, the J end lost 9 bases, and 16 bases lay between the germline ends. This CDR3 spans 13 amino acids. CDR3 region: CATSRGSEMKAFF. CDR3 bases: TGTGCCACCAGTAGGGGCTCCGAAATGAAAGCTTTCTTT.

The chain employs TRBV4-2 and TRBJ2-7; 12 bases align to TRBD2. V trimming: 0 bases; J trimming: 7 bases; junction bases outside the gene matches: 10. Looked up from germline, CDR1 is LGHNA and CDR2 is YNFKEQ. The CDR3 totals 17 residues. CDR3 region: CASSQEKTSGSSDEQYF. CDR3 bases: TGTGCCAGCAGCCAAGAGAAGACTAGCGGGAGTTCAGATGAGCAGTACTTC.

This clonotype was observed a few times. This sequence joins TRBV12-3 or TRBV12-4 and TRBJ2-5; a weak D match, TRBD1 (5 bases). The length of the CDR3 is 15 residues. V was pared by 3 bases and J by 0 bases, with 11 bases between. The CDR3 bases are TGTGCCAGCAGTTTCGCCGACAGAGACCAAGAGACCCAGTACTTC. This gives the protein CASSFADRDQETQYF.

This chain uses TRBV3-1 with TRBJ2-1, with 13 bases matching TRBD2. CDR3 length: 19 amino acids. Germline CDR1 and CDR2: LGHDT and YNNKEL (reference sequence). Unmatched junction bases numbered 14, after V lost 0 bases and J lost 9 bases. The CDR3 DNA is TGTGCCAGCAGCCAAGATGCCCCGGGACTAGCGGGGAGTAGCGGTGAGCAGTTCTTC. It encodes CASSQDAPGLAGSSGEQFF.

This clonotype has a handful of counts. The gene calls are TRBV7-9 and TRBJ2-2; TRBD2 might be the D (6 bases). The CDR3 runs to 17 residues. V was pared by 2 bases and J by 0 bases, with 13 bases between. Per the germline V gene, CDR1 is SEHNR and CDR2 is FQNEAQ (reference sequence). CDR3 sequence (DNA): TGTGCCAGCAGCTTATCGGGCGGGGAAGCGAACACCGGGGAGCTGTTTTTT. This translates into CASSLSGGEANTGELFF.

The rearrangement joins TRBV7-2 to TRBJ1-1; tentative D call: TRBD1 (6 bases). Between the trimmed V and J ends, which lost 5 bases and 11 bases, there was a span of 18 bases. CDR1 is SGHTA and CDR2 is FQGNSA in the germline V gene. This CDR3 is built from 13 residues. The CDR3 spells CASSPTGSFRAFF. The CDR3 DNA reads TGTGCCAGCAGCCCTACAGGGTCTTTTAGGGCTTTCTTT.

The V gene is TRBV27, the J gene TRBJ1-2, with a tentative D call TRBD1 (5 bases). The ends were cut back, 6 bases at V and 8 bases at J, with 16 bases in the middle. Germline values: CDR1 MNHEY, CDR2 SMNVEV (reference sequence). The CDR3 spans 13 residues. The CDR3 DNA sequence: TGTGCCAGCAGGGACTCGGTAGGGGACGGCTACACCTTC. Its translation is CASRDSVGDGYTF.

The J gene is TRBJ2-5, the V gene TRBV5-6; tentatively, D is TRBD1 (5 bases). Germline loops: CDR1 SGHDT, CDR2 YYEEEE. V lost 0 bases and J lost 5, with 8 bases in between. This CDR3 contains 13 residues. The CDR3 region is CASSLAGIETQYF. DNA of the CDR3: TGTGCCAGCAGCTTGGCAGGGATCGAGACCCAGTACTTC.

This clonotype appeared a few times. CDR3 in DNA: TGCAGTGTTCTACGGACCGCAGATTCCGGAGAGACCCAGTACTTC. Its translation: CSVLRTADSGETQYF. This chain connects TRBV20-1 to TRBJ2-5; no clear D gene. The CDR3 contains 15 residues. V was shortened by 7 bases and J by 4 bases, with 22 bases between the two germline ends. Germline loops: CDR1 DFQATT, CDR2 SNEGSKA (reference sequence).

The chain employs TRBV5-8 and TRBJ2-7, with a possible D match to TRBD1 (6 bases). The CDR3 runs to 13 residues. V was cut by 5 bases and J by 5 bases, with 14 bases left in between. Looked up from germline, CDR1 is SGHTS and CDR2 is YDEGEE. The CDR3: CASRTRGEDEQYF. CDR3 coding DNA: TGTGCCAGCAGGACCAGGGGCGAGGACGAGCAGTACTTC.

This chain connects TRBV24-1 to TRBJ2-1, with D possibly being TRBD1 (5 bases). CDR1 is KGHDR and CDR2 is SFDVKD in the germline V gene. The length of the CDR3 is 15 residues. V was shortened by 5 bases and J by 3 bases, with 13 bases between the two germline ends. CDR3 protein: CATSAEVTGYNEQFF. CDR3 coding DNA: TGTGCCACCAGTGCCGAAGTCACAGGCTACAATGAGCAGTTCTTC.

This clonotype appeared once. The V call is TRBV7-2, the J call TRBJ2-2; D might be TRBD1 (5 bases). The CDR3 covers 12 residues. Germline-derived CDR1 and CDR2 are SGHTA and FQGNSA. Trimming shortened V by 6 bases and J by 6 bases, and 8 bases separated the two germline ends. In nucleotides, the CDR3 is TGTGCCAGCAGGGGGCTAGCCGGGGAGCTGTTTTTT. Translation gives CASRGLAGELFF.

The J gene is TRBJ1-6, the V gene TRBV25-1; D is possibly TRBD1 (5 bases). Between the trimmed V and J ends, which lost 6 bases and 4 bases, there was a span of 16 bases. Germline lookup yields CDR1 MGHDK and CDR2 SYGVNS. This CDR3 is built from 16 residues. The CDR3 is CASSAPNGGYNSPLHF. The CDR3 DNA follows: TGTGCCAGCAGCGCCCCCAATGGGGGATATAATTCACCCCTCCACTTT. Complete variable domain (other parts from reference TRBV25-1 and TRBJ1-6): EADIYQTPRYLVIGTGKKITLECSQTMGHDKMYWYQQDPGMELHLIHYSYGVNSTEKGDLSSESTVSRIRTEHFPLTLESARPSHTSQYLCASSAPNGGYNSPLHFGNGTRLTVT.

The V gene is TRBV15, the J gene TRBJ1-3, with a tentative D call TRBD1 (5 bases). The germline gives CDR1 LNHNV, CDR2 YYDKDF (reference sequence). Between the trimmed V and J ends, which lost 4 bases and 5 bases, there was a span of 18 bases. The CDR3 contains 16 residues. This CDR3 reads CATSTEEWQGRNTIYF. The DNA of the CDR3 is TGTGCCACCAGCACTGAAGAATGGCAGGGCCGAAACACCATATATTTT.

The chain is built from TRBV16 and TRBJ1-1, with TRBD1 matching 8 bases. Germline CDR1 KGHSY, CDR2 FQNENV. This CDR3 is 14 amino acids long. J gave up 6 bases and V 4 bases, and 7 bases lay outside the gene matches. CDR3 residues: CASSPAGQGAEAFF. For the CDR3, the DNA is TGTGCCAGCAGCCCCGCCGGACAGGGCGCTGAAGCTTTCTTT. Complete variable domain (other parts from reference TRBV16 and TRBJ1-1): GEEVAQTPKHLVRGEGQKAKLYCAPIKGHSYVFWYQQVLKNEFKFLISFQNENVFDETGMPKERFSAKCLPNSPCSLEIQATKLEDSAVYFCASSPAGQGAEAFFGQGTRLTVV.

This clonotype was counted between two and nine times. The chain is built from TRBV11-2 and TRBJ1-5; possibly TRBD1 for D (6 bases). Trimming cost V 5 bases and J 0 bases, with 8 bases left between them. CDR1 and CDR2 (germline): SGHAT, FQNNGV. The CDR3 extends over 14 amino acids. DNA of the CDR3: TGTGCCAGCAGCACCAGGGGTAGCAATCAGCCCCAGCATTTT. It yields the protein CASSTRGSNQPQHF.